The rows below give T cell receptor beta chains drawn from one sample of a study of OX40 agonist ivuxolimab in advanced cancers. TCRdb's copy holds only in-frame clones and misses some; the assay was immunoSEQ multiplex PCR. Of 45,000 to 50,000 clones listed, roughly 93% were seen once; the top ten hold roughly a fifth. This material consisted of CD4+ or CD8+ T cells sorted from blood, taken in a trial of the OX40 agonist ivuxolimab. The receptors here all came from an adult with an advanced solid tumor such as melanoma, head and neck, liver or kidney cancer. Each CDR3 is given with its conserved first and last residue. The order of the fields is clone size, D gene, J gene, V gene, CDR3 DNA, CDR3 protein. The D gene is left open where the match is weak. Rows give clone size only sometimes, using once, few, many, or a class for an expanded clone.

once	TRBD2	TRBJ2-3	TRBV27	TGTGCCAGCAGTTTTATCGGACTAGCGGGCACAGATACGCAGTATTTT	CASSFIGLAGTDTQYF
.	TRBD1	TRBJ2-3	TRBV5-1	TGCGCCAGCAGCTTCCGGGACAGTAGGTGGACAGATACGCAGTATTTT	CASSFRDSRWTDTQYF
.	TRBD2	TRBJ2-5	TRBV5-5	TGTGCCAGCAGCTTGGACGAGCGGGGGGCAGAGGAGACCCAGTACTTC	CASSLDERGAEETQYF
.	.	TRBJ1-4	TRBV7-9	TGTGCCAGCAGCTTAGCGACGGGGCGGGGTGAAAAACTGTTTTTT	CASSLATGRGEKLFF
.	.	TRBJ1-1	TRBV27	TGTGCCAGCAGGGGGTTTTTACAGGGAAATGAAGCTTTCTTT	CASRGFLQGNEAFF
few	.	TRBJ2-2	TRBV7-9	TGTGCCAGCAGCCCCACCGGGGAGCTGTTTTTT	CASSPTGELFF
.	.	TRBJ2-2	TRBV9	TGTGCCAGCAGCTTCGCAGGGGCACCGAACACCGGGGAGCTGTTTTTT	CASSFAGAPNTGELFF
.	.	TRBJ2-5	TRBV15	TGTGCCACCAGCCCGGTGGGGGAAGAGACCCAGTACTTC	CATSPVGEETQYF
.	.	TRBJ2-2	TRBV11-2	TGTGCCAGCGCTCGGGAGACAGTGAACACCGGGGAGCTGTTTTTT	CASARETVNTGELFF
.	TRBD1	TRBJ1-1	TRBV27	TGTGCCAGCCAGGACAGGGGGCGTAGGCCTGAAGCTTTCTTT	CASQDRGRRPEAFF
.	.	TRBJ2-2	TRBV18	TGTGCCAGCTCACCAAAGGGGTACGCGAACACCGGGGAGCTGTTTTTT	CASSPKGYANTGELFF
.	.	TRBJ2-7	TRBV30	TGTGCCTGGAGTGCTACGGTCTACGAGCAGTACTTC	CAWSATVYEQYF
.	.	TRBJ2-3	TRBV14	TGTGCCAGCAGCCAAGAGGGATGGAGGGGGGAATCCACAGATACGCAGTATTTT	CASSQEGWRGESTDTQYF
.	.	TRBJ2-1	TRBV4-1	TGCGCCAGCAGCCAATCCCCTAGCGCTCCCTCCTACAATGAGCAGTTCTTC	CASSQSPSAPSYNEQFF
.	.	TRBJ2-7	TRBV28	TGTGCCAGCAGTTTATACAGGACCTACGAGCAGTACTTC	CASSLYRTYEQYF
.	.	TRBJ2-5	TRBV6-6	TGTGCCAGCAGTAATCGAGAGACCCAGTACTTC	CASSNRETQYF
.	.	TRBJ2-5	TRBV18	TGTGCCAGCTCACCTAGTTCTAGCTCTCTGTACTTC	CASSPSSSSLYF
.	.	TRBJ2-3	TRBV7-6	TGTGCCAGCAGCATTAGTTTCCCGAACACAGATACGCAGTATTTT	CASSISFPNTDTQYF
.	TRBD1	TRBJ1-5	TRBV9	TGTGCCAGCAGCCCTACCGGGACAGGGGCGGGCCAGCCCCAGCATTTT	CASSPTGTGAGQPQHF
.	.	TRBJ1-1	TRBV4-2	TGTGCCAGCAGCCAAGATGGGAGGTTTGGGGCTTTCTTT	CASSQDGRFGAFF
.	.	TRBJ2-7	TRBV5-4	TGTGCCAGCAGCTCCAGGGCCTCCTACGAGCAGTACTTC	CASSSRASYEQYF
.	.	TRBJ2-7	TRBV2	TGTGCCAGCAGTTCCGGGACAAAGTACGAGCAGTACTTC	CASSSGTKYEQYF
.	TRBD2	TRBJ2-7	TRBV6-5	TGTGCCAGCAGTACCCTAGCGGGAGCCCTCTACGAGCAGTACTTC	CASSTLAGALYEQYF
.	.	TRBJ2-1	TRBV7-8	TGTGCCAGCAGCCCATACGCGGGGGCGGATTACAATGAGCAGTTCTTC	CASSPYAGADYNEQFF
.	TRBD1	TRBJ1-2	TRBV7-6	TGTGCCAGCAGCCTCAATGGAGGGGGCGGTCTTTATGGCTACACCTTC	CASSLNGGGGLYGYTF
.	.	TRBJ2-3	TRBV21-1	TGTGCCAGCACCCCCGCCGGCACTAGCGGGGGGCGTTACGAGAGCACAGATACGCAGTATTTT	CASTPAGTSGGRYESTDTQYF
.	.	TRBJ2-5	TRBV4-1	TGCGCCAGCAGCCAAGCCGTCGGGGGAGTGGGCGAGACCCAGTACTTC	CASSQAVGGVGETQYF
.	TRBD2	TRBJ2-7	TRBV4-2	TGTGCCAGCAGCCAAGAGGTAGCGGGCATAACCTTCTCCTACGAGCAGTACTTC	CASSQEVAGITFSYEQYF
.	.	TRBJ1-2	TRBV19	TGTGCCAGTAGTATCGGAGCGAGGGATAACTATGGCTACACCTTC	CASSIGARDNYGYTF
once	.	TRBJ2-5	TRBV6-5	TGTGCCAGCAGTTACTCGAGTTTCGCCGTCAGGGAGACCCAGTACTTC	CASSYSSFAVRETQYF
.	TRBD2	TRBJ2-1	TRBV11-3	TGTGCCAGCAGCATTACTAGCGGGGGGGCCTATGAGCAGTTCTTC	CASSITSGGAYEQFF
.	TRBD1	TRBJ1-1	TRBV4-1	TGCGCCAGCAGCCAAGATTCGGGGGACAGGAGGAACACTGAAGCTTTCTTT	CASSQDSGDRRNTEAFF
.	.	TRBJ2-1	TRBV5-1	TGCGCCAGCAGCTTGGTTACTAGCTTCAATGAGCAGTTCTTC	CASSLVTSFNEQFF
.	TRBD1	TRBJ2-7	TRBV5-4	TGTGCCAGCAGCCAACCGGGACAGGGGTTCTACGAGCAGTACTTC	CASSQPGQGFYEQYF
once	.	TRBJ2-7	TRBV2	TGTGCCAGCAGTGACAGGGGGGGTCCCTACGAGCAGTACTTC	CASSDRGGPYEQYF
.	.	TRBJ2-1	TRBV7-9	TGTGCCAGCAGCTTAGCGCTCCTCGGGGCGCCCTACAATGAGCAGTTCTTC	CASSLALLGAPYNEQFF
.	TRBD1	TRBJ2-5	TRBV4-1	TGCGCCAGCAGCCACCCCGGGACAGGGTGGGAGACCCAGTACTTC	CASSHPGTGWETQYF
.	TRBD2	TRBJ2-3	TRBV18	TGTGCCAGCTCAACCGGGACTACAAACACAGATACGCAGTATTTT	CASSTGTTNTDTQYF
once	.	TRBJ2-5	TRBV29-1	TGCAGCGTTGAAAGGTCGGACGCGTGGGAGACCCAGTACTTC	CSVERSDAWETQYF
.	.	TRBJ1-2	TRBV29-1	TGCAGCGTTGGTACTCGATATGGCTACACCTTC	CSVGTRYGYTF
.	.	TRBJ2-7	TRBV9	TGTGCCAGCAGCGCGGGGGACAGCTACGAGCAGTACTTC	CASSAGDSYEQYF
.	.	TRBJ1-5	TRBV5-8	TGTGCCAGCAGCTTGAGGGGGGGCGATCAGCCCCAGCATTTT	CASSLRGGDQPQHF
.	.	TRBJ2-7	TRBV21-1	TGTGCCAGCAGCAATCCCACCAGCCCATCCTACGAGCAGTACTTC	CASSNPTSPSYEQYF
.	TRBD2	TRBJ2-2	TRBV27	TGTGCCAGCAGTTTGGGGGGGGACACCGGGGAGCTGTTTTTT	CASSLGGDTGELFF
.	.	TRBJ1-5	TRBV15	TGTGCCACCAGCAGAGATAGTCTGCCCCAGCATTTT	CATSRDSLPQHF
.	TRBD1	TRBJ2-7	TRBV6-5	TGTGCCAGCAGTTCGACAGGGGGCGGCTACGAGCAGTACTTC	CASSSTGGGYEQYF
once	.	TRBJ2-7	TRBV11-2	TGTGCCAGCAGCTTAGTGCGCCCGCAGCTAGCGCGAGAATACTACGAGCAGTACTTC	CASSLVRPQLAREYYEQYF